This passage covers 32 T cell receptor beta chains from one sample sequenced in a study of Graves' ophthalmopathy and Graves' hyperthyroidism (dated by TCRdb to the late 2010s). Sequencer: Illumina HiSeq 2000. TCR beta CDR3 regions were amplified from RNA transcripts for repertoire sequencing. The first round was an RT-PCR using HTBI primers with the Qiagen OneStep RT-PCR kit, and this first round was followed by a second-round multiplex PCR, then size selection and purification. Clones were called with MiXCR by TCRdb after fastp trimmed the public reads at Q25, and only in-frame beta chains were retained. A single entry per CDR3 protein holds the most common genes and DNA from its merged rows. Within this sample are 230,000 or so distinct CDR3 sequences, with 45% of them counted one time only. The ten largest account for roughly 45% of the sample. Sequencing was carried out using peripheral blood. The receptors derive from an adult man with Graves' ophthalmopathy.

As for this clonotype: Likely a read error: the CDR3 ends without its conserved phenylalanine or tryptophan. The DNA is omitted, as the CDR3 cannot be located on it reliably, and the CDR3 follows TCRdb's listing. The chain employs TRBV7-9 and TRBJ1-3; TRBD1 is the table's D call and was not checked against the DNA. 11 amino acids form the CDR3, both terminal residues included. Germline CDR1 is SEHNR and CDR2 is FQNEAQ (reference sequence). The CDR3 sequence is CASSPIRGSGS.

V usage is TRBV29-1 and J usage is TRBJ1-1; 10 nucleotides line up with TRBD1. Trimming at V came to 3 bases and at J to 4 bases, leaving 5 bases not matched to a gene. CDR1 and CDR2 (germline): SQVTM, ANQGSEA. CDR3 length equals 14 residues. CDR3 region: CSVEGTGEGTEAFF. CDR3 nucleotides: TGCAGCGTTGAGGGGACAGGGGAGGGCACTGAAGCTTTCTTT. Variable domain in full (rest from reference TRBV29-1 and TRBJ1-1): SAVISQKPSRDICQRGTSLTIQCQVDSQVTMMFWYRQQPGQSLTLIATANQGSEATYESGFVIDKFPISRPNLTFSTLTVSNMSPEDSSIYLCSVEGTGEGTEAFFGQGTRLTVV.

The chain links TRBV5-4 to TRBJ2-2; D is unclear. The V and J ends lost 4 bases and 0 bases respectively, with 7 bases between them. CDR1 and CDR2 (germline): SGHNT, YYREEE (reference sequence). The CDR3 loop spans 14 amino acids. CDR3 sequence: CASSHSPNTGELFF. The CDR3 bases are TGTGCCAGCAGCCACAGCCCGAACACCGGGGAGCTGTTTTTT.

As DNA, the CDR3 is TGCAGTGCTAGAGATGACAGGAGTGATCAGCCCCAGCATTTT. It codes for CSARDDRSDQPQHF. The rearrangement joins TRBV20-1 to TRBJ1-5; possible D gene TRBD1, 6 bases. CDR3 length: 14 residues. Per germline, CDR1 DFQATT and CDR2 SNEGSKA (reference sequence). Trimming left V 0 bases short and J 5 bases short, with 11 bases between.

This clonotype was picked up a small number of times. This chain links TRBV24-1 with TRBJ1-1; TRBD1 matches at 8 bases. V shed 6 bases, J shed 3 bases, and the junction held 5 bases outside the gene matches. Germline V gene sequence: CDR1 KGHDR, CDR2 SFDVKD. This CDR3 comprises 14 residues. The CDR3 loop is CATSSQQGDTEAFF. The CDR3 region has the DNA TGTGCCACCAGTTCACAACAGGGGGACACTGAAGCTTTCTTT.

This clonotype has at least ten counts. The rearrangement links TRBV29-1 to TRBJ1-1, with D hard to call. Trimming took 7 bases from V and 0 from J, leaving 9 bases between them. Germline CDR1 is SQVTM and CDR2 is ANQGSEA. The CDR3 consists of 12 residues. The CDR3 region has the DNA TGCAGCGCCGACCCGTTGAACACTGAAGCTTTCTTT. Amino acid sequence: CSADPLNTEAFF.

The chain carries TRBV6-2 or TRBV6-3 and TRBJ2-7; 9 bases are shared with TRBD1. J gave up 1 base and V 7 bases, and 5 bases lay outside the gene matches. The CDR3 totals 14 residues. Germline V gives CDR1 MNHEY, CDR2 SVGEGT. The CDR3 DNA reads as TGTGCCAGCATTGACAGGGGGTCGTCCTACGAGCAGTACTTC. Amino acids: CASIDRGSSYEQYF.

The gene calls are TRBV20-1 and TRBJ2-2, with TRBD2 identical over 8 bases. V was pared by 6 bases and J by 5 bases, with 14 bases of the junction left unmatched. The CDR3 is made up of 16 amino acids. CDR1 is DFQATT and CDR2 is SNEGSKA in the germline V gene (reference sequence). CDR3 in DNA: TGCAGTGCGGACAGCGGGAGTGGGGGTGGAACCGGGGAGCTGTTTTTT. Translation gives CSADSGSGGGTGELFF.

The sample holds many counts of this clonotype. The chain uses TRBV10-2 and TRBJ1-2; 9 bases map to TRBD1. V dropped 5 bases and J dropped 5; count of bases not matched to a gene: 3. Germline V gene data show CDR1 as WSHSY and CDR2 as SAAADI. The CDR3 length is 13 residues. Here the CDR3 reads CASSNDRGYGYTF. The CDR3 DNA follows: TGCGCCAGCAGTAACGACAGGGGGTATGGCTACACCTTC.

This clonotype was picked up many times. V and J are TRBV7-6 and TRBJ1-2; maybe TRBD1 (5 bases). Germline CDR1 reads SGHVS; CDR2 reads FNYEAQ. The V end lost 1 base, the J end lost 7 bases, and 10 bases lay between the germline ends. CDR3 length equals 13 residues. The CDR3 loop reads CASSLVGVRGYTF. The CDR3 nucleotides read TGTGCCAGCAGCTTAGTGGGGGTTCGTGGCTACACCTTC.

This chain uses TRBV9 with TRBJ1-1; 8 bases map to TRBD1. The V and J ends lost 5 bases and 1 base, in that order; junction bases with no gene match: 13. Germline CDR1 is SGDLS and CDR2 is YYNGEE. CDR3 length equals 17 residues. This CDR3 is CASSSFTGGWTNTEAFF. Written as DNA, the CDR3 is TGTGCCAGCAGTTCCTTTACAGGGGGTTGGACGAACACTGAAGCTTTCTTT.

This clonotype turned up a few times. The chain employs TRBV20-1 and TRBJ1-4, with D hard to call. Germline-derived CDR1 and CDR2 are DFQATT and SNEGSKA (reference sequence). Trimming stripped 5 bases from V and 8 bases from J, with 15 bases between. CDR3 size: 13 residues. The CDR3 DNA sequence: TGCAGTGCTCCCTCGAGGGCGCAGGAAAAACTGTTTTTT. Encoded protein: CSAPSRAQEKLFF.

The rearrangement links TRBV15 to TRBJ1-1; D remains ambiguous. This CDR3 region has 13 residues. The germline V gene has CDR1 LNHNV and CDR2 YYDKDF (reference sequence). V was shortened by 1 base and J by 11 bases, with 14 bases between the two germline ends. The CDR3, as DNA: TGTGCCACCAGCAGAGGTTTTGACACTGGGGCTTTCTTT. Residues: CATSRGFDTGAFF.

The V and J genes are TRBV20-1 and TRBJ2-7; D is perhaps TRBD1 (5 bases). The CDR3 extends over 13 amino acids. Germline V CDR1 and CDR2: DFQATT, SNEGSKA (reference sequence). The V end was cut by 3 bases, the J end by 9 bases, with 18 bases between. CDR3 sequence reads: CSARDKGLVGQYF. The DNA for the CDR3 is TGCAGTGCTAGGGACAAGGGGCTGGTTGGGCAGTACTTC.

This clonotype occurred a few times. This CDR3 reads CASSLSVGNSGNTIYF. Here the CDR3 DNA reads TGTGCCAGCAGTCTTTCTGTGGGGAACTCTGGAAACACCATATATTTT. The chain carries TRBV2 and TRBJ1-3; no reliable D call. CDR3 length: 16 residues. V was cut by 5 bases and J by 0 bases, with 14 bases left in between. The V gene's germline CDR1 is SNHLY and CDR2 FYNNEI.

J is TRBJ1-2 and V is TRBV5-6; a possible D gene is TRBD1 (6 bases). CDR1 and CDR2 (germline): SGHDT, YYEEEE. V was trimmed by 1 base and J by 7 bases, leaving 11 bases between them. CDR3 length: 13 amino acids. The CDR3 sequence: CASSLYRVSGYTF. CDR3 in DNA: TGTGCCAGCAGCTTGTACAGGGTTTCTGGCTACACCTTC.

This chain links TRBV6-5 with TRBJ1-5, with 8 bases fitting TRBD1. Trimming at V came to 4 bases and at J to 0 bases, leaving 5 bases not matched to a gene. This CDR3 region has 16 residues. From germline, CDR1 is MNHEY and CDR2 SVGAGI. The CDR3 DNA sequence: TGTGCCAGCAGTTCCCAAGACAGGGGTAGCAATCAGCCCCAGCATTTT. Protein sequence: CASSSQDRGSNQPQHF.

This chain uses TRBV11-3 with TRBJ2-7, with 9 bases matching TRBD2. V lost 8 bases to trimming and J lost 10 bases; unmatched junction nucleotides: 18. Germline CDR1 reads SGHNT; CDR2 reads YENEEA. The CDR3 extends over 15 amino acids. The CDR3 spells CASGPPRGAGGIQYF. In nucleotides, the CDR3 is TGTGCCAGCGGCCCCCCCCGTGGAGCGGGAGGAATCCAGTACTTC.

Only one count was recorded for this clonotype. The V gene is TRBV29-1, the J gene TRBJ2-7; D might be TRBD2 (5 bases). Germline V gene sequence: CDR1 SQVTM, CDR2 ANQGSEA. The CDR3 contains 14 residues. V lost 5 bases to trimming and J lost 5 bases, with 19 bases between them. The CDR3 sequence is CSVQASSEADEQYF. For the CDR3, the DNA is TGCAGCGTTCAAGCTAGCAGTGAAGCTGACGAGCAGTACTTC.

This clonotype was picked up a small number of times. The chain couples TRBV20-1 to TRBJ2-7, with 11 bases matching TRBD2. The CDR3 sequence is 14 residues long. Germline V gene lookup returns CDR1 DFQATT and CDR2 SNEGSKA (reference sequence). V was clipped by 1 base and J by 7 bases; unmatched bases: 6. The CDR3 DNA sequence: TGCAGTGCTAGAGTAGCGGGAGGGCGGGGGGAGCAGTACTTC. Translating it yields CSARVAGGRGEQYF.

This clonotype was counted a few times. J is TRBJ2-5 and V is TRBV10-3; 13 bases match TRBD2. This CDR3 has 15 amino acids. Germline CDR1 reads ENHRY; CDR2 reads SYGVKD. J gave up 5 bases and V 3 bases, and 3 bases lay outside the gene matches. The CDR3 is CAISELAGGPETQYF. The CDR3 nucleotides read TGTGCCATCAGTGAACTAGCGGGGGGGCCGGAGACCCAGTACTTC.

CDR3 DNA: TGTGCCAGCAGCTTAAATCCCGGGACAGATAACTATGGCTACACCTTC. This gives the protein CASSLNPGTDNYGYTF. This rearrangement joins TRBV9 to TRBJ1-2, with 7 bases identical to TRBD1. V lost 4 bases to trimming and J lost 1 base; unmatched junction nucleotides: 10. CDR1 is SGDLS, CDR2 YYNGEE, per germline. CDR3 length: 16 residues.

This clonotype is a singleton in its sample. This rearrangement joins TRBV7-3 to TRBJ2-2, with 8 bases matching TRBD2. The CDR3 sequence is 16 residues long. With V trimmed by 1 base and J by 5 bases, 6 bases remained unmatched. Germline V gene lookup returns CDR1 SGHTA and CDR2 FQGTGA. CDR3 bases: TGTGCCAGCAGCTTAAGCAGCGGGAGAGTTACCGGGGAGCTGTTTTTT. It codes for CASSLSSGRVTGELFF.

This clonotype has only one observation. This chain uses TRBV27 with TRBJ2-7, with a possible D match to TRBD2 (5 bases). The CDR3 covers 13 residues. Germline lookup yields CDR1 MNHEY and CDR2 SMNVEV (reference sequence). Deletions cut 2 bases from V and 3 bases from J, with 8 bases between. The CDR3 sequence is CASSLGLDYEQYF. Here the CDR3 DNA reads TGTGCCAGCAGTTTAGGACTGGACTACGAGCAGTACTTC.

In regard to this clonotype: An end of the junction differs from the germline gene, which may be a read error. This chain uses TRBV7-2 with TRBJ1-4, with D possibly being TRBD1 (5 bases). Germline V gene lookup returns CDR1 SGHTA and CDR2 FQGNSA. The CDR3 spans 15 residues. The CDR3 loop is CASRGEIATNEELFF. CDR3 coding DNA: TGTGCCAGCAGGGGGGAGATTGCAACTAATGAAGAACTGTTTTTT.

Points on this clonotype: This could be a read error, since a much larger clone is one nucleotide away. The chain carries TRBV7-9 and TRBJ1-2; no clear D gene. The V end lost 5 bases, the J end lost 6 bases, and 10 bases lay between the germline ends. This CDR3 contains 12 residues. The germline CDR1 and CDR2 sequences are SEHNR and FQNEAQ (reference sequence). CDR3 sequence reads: CASSNGRNGYTF. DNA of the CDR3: TGTGCCAGCAGCAACGGACGGAATGGCTACACCTTC. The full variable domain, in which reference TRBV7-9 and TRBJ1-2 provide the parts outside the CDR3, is DTGVSQNPRHKITKRGQNVTFRCDPISEHNRLYWYRQTLGQGPEFLTYFQNEAQLEKSRLLSDRFSAERPKGSFSTLEIQRTEQGDSAMYLCASSNGRNGYTFGSGTRLTVV.

The CDR3 spells CASSEPGDAEAFF. The CDR3 DNA sequence: TGCGCCAGCAGTGAACCTGGGGACGCTGAAGCTTTCTTT. The chain couples TRBV10-2 to TRBJ1-1, with a possible D match to TRBD1 (5 bases). Trimming cost V 3 bases and J 6 bases, with 11 bases left between them. The CDR3 runs 13 residues. Germline assignment: CDR1 WSHSY and CDR2 SAAADI.

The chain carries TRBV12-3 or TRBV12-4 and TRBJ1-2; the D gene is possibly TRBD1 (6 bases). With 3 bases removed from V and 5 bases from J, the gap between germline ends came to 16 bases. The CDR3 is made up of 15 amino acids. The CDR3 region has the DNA TGTGCCAGCAGTTTGGCGGGGGCGAGAGGATATGGCTACACCTTC. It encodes CASSLAGARGYGYTF.

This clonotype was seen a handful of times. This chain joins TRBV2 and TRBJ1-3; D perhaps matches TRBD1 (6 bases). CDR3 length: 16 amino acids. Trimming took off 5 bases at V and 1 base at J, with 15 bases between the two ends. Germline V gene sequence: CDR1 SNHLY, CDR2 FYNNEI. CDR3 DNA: TGTGCCAGCAGTTCCGGACTACAGGGATCTGGAAACACCATATATTTT. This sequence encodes CASSSGLQGSGNTIYF.

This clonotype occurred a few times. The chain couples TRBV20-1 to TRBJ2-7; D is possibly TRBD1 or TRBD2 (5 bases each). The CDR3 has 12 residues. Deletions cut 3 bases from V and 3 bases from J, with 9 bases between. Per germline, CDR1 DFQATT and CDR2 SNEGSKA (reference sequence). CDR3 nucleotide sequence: TGCAGTGCTAGGACAGCGGACTACGAGCAGTACTTC. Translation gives CSARTADYEQYF.

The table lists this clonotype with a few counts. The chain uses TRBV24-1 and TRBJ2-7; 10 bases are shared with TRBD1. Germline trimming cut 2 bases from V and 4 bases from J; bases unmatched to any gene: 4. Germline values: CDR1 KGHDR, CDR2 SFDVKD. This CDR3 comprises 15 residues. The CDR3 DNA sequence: TGTGCCACCAGTGATTCCCGGACAGGGGGTTACGAGCAGTACTTC. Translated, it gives CATSDSRTGGYEQYF.

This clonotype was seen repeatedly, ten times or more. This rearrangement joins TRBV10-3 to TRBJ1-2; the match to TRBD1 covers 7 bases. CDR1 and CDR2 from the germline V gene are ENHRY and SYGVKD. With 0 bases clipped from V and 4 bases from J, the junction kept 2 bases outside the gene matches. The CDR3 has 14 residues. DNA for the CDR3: TGTGCCATCAGTGAGTCGGGGACAGCCTATGGCTACACCTTC. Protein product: CAISESGTAYGYTF.